Listed below are T cell receptor beta chains from one sample, sequenced in a study of blood T cell repertoires in COVID-19. This table comes from immunoSEQ multiplex PCR, and its TCRdb copy is limited to in-frame clones, with some not included. The sample contains roughly 260,000 clones, around nine tenths of which appear only once. What was sequenced was PBMCs or T cells enriched from blood (not recorded which). These receptors came from a young woman who had recovered from COVID-19. Each CDR3 is given with its conserved first and last residue. A D gene is named only where the DNA matches it firmly. Expanded clones are given a class, and other clones once, few, many or no size at all.

TRBD1,TRBV28,TRBJ1-2,once,TGTGCCAGCAGCCGGGACAGTATTTATGGCTACACCTTC,CASSRDSIYGYTF
-,TRBV9,TRBJ2-2,-,TGTGCCAGCAGCGTAACCCCAGGGCCCGGGGAGCTGTTTTTT,CASSVTPGPGELFF
TRBD2,TRBV7-2,TRBJ2-3,-,TGTGCCAGCAGCCCTCTGGCGGGAGGTGCTTCCGATACGCAGTATTTT,CASSPLAGGASDTQYF
-,TRBV4-3,TRBJ2-5,-,TGCGCCAGCAGCCAAGAGTCGCAGGCGGGGGAGACCCAGTACTTC,CASSQESQAGETQYF
-,TRBV11-2,TRBJ2-1,-,TGTGCCAGCAGCTTCGACAGTATTGTCCACAATGAGCAGTTCTTC,CASSFDSIVHNEQFF
TRBD1,TRBV7-9,TRBJ1-1,once,TGTGCCAGCAGCCCCCTCGACAGGGGGCGAGAGGACACTGAAGCTTTCTTT,CASSPLDRGREDTEAFF
-,TRBV7-9,TRBJ2-7,-,TGTGCCAGCAGCTTTCCCGAGACAGGGACTTCCTACGAGCAGTACTTC,CASSFPETGTSYEQYF
TRBD1,TRBV3-1/TRBV3-2,TRBJ1-5,-,TGTGCCAGCAGCTACAGGGGGTGGAATCAGCCCCAGCATTTT,CASSYRGWNQPQHF
-,TRBV11-2,TRBJ2-3,once,TGTGCCAGCAGTAGATTACTATGGGCAGATACGCAGTATTTT,CASSRLLWADTQYF
-,TRBV11-2,TRBJ2-2,-,TGTGCCAGCAGCTTAGGCAGCAGGGCACGGGCCGGGGAGCTGTTTTTT,CASSLGSRARAGELFF
-,TRBV7-2,TRBJ1-1,-,TGTGCCAGCAGCTTAGTGGGCCGGGGGGACACTGAAGCTTTCTTT,CASSLVGRGDTEAFF
TRBD1,TRBV6-5,TRBJ2-2,-,TGTGCCAGCAGCCGGACAGGGGACACCGGGGAGCTGTTTTTT,CASSRTGDTGELFF
TRBD2,TRBV3-1/TRBV3-2,TRBJ2-3,-,TGTGCCAGCAGCCAAGATGTTCGGGGGAGGGCAGATACGCAGTATTTT,CASSQDVRGRADTQYF
TRBD1,TRBV25-1,TRBJ1-1,-,TGTGCCAGCTCGCCAGGGGGTTACACTGAAGCTTTCTTT,CASSPGGYTEAFF
-,TRBV28,TRBJ1-1,-,TGTGCCAGCCTCTTGGATCGAGGCACTGAAGCTTTCTTT,CASLLDRGTEAFF
TRBD1,TRBV5-1,TRBJ2-2,-,TGCGCCAGCAGCTTTATCCCCTCAGGACAGGGAACCGGGGAGCTGTTTTTT,CASSFIPSGQGTGELFF
TRBD2,TRBV25-1,TRBJ2-3,-,TGTGCCAGCAGTGATAGCGGGAGAAGCACAGATACGCAGTATTTT,CASSDSGRSTDTQYF
TRBD2,TRBV7-6,TRBJ2-7,-,TGTGCCAGCAGCTGGGGGGGTGGGATTGCCTACGAGCAGTACTTC,CASSWGGGIAYEQYF
-,TRBV27,TRBJ2-3,once,TGTGCCAGCAGTTTCAGGGCCTACCTCACAGATACGCAGTATTTT,CASSFRAYLTDTQYF
TRBD1,TRBV7-9,TRBJ1-1,-,TGTGCCAGCAGCTCTATCCCGGGACAGGGGGCGGTTGAAGCTTTCTTT,CASSSIPGQGAVEAFF
-,TRBV12-3/TRBV12-4,TRBJ1-2,-,TGTGCCAGCAGTTTATTTCAGGGATCGGGCTACACCTTC,CASSLFQGSGYTF
-,TRBV5-1,TRBJ1-2,once,TGCGCCAGCAGCTTGGTGACAGACTATGGCTACACCTTC,CASSLVTDYGYTF
-,TRBV5-4,TRBJ2-5,few,TGTGCCAGCAGAGGGGGAGAGACCCAGTACTTC,CASRGGETQYF